The rows below give T cell receptor beta chains drawn from one sample of a study of blood T cells in healthy people across ages. Using its own MiXCR run on the 5' RACE reads, TCRdb lists one record per CDR3 protein. The data show roughly 410,000 distinct CDR3 sequences, approximately 47% seen once. Sequencing was carried out using blood. These receptors were collected from a man aged 60 to 69 in good health. Both conserved end residues are part of each CDR3. Each record gives: D gene, clone size, J gene, V gene, CDR3 DNA, CDR3 protein. A D gene is named only where the DNA matches it firmly. Clone size is not always given. Where it is, it says once, few, many or a class for expanded clones.

D gene: .
clone size: .
J gene: TRBJ1-2
V gene: TRBV29-1
CDR3 DNA: TGCAGCGTTGATTGTTCGGTAAACTATGGCTACACCTTC
CDR3 protein: CSVDCSVNYGYTF

D gene: TRBD1
clone size: .
J gene: TRBJ2-4
V gene: TRBV6-5
CDR3 DNA: TGTGCCAGCAGTTCCCCCCGTGACAGGGGACGGGACATTCAGTACTTC
CDR3 protein: CASSSPRDRGRDIQYF

D gene: .
clone size: .
J gene: TRBJ1-4
V gene: TRBV5-6
CDR3 DNA: TGTGCCAGCAGCTTACCCGAAAAACTGTTTTTT
CDR3 protein: CASSLPEKLFF

D gene: .
clone size: .
J gene: TRBJ2-7
V gene: TRBV4-2
CDR3 DNA: TGTGCCAGCAGCCAAGATGCTAGCTTCTCCGAGCAGTACTTC
CDR3 protein: CASSQDASFSEQYF

D gene: .
clone size: many
J gene: TRBJ2-5
V gene: TRBV10-3
CDR3 DNA: TGTGCCATCAGTGAGTCAGGGTGGGAGACCCAGTACTTC
CDR3 protein: CAISESGWETQYF

D gene: TRBD2
clone size: .
J gene: TRBJ2-5
V gene: TRBV7-3
CDR3 DNA: TGTGCCAGCAGCCCGGGGGGGCTCTCGGAGACCCAGTACTTC
CDR3 protein: CASSPGGLSETQYF

D gene: TRBD1
clone size: few
J gene: TRBJ2-1
V gene: TRBV2
CDR3 DNA: TGTGCCAGCAGCTTAACGTGGACAGGGGCGACCGCCAATGAGCAGTTCTTC
CDR3 protein: CASSLTWTGATANEQFF

D gene: .
clone size: few
J gene: TRBJ2-7
V gene: TRBV7-2
CDR3 DNA: TGTGCCAGCAGCTTAGGGCTGAGGCTAGCGTCGTACGAGCAGTACTTC
CDR3 protein: CASSLGLRLASYEQYF

D gene: .
clone size: .
J gene: TRBJ2-3
V gene: TRBV4-2
CDR3 DNA: TGTGCCAGCAGCCAAGATAGTACGGCGGATACGCAGTATTTT
CDR3 protein: CASSQDSTADTQYF

D gene: TRBD2
clone size: .
J gene: TRBJ2-1
V gene: TRBV20-1
CDR3 DNA: TGCAGTGCAGATAGCGGGAGCTCCTACAATGAGCAGTTCTTC
CDR3 protein: CSADSGSSYNEQFF

D gene: .
clone size: few
J gene: TRBJ2-4
V gene: TRBV10-3
CDR3 DNA: TGTGCCATCAGTGAGTCAGGGCGCGGAAACATTCAGTACTTC
CDR3 protein: CAISESGRGNIQYF

D gene: .
clone size: few
J gene: TRBJ2-7
V gene: TRBV20-1
CDR3 DNA: TGCAGTGCTAGAGATCTACGGAGCCGCCCCTACGAGCAGTACTTC
CDR3 protein: CSARDLRSRPYEQYF

D gene: TRBD2
clone size: .
J gene: TRBJ2-7
V gene: TRBV20-1
CDR3 DNA: TGCAGTGCTCCCGGGGTAGCGGGGGTGTACGAGCAGTACTTC
CDR3 protein: CSAPGVAGVYEQYF

D gene: .
clone size: .
J gene: TRBJ1-2
V gene: TRBV27
CDR3 DNA: TGTGCCAAAGGGGCAGGGGTTTGTATCTATGGCTACACCTTC
CDR3 protein: CAKGAGVCIYGYTF

D gene: TRBD2
clone size: .
J gene: TRBJ2-5
V gene: TRBV7-2
CDR3 DNA: TGTGCCAGCAGCTTAGCATTAGCGGGAGGGCAAGAGACCCAGTACTTC
CDR3 protein: CASSLALAGGQETQYF

D gene: .
clone size: .
J gene: TRBJ1-2
V gene: TRBV7-2
CDR3 DNA: TGTGCCAGCAGCTTAACACAAAACTATGGCTACACCTTC
CDR3 protein: CASSLTQNYGYTF

D gene: TRBD1
clone size: .
J gene: TRBJ2-3
V gene: TRBV28
CDR3 DNA: TGTGCCAGCAGTTTACCGGGACAGGGATTCCCTAGCACAGATACGCAGTATTTT
CDR3 protein: CASSLPGQGFPSTDTQYF